This TCR beta chain was recovered during a study of response to subunit inactivated influenza vaccine (dated by TCRdb to about 2018). Regarding the study in general: The study used deep quantitative T cell receptor repertoire profiling to track responses to a trivalent subunit inactivated influenza vaccine.

The CDR3, from cysteine to phenylalanine, totals 12 residues. This entry keeps only the CDR3 DNA: 36 bases, framed from base 1. CDR1 and CDR2, looked up from the germline V gene, are MDHEN and SYDVKM. V loses 3 bases of germline sequence and J loses 6 bases, and the interval between the two ends is 6 bases. A few counts support this clonotype. Its antigen has not been determined. Base qualities are not recorded, but no much larger clone differs from it by a single base. The study at large found these results: The authors proposed that each seasonal influenza vaccination may bring in only a limited number of new T cells.

Library preparation used RT-PCR. The reads were generated on an Illumina HiSeq 2500. Through fastp at Q25 and MiXCR, TCRdb rebuilt clones from the public reads, retaining in-frame beta chains. Rows with one shared CDR3 protein collapse into an entry with the most common genes and DNA. This sample has roughly 570,000 distinct CDR3 sequences in its table, and around 15% of those were observed once. Around 10% of the sample belongs to the ten largest clones. This TCR was sampled from a man between 50 and 59 years old who received an inactivated influenza vaccine. Donor details come from another sample of the same person, matched by shared clones. The sample consisted of PBMCs from blood, taken about 12 days after vaccination. This chain is built from TRBV28 and TRBJ1-5; there is no confident call for the D gene. The CDR3 amino acid sequence is: CASSFWAQPQHF. The sequenced DNA is TGTGCCAGCAGTTTTTGGGCTCAGCCCCAGCATTTT. Reference TRBV28 and TRBJ1-5 proteins supply the regions before and after the CDR3; the full variable domain is: DVKVTQSSRYLVKRTGEKVFLECVQDMDHENMFWYRQDPGLGLRLIYFSYDVKMKEKGDIPEGYSVSREKKERFSLILESASTNQTSMYLCASSFWAQPQHFGDGTRLSIL.